These 22 T cell receptor beta chains were sequenced from one sample in a study of cytomegalovirus exposure and HLA in healthy donors. Primers for the PCR totalled 60 Vbeta and 13 Jbeta. Profiling relied on immunoSEQ multiplex PCR, and the TCRdb table lists in-frame clones only, not all of them. The repertoire has around 150,000 clones, less than 90% of them found once; the top ten carry about 2.6%. Material: PBMCs. All receptors come from a boy aged 2 to 10 in good health and CMV-seronegative.

V usage is TRBV6-1 and J usage is TRBJ2-5, with D perhaps TRBD2 (6 bases). The CDR3 totals 13 residues. V was trimmed by 4 bases and J by 7 bases, leaving 13 bases between them. CDR1 MNHNS and CDR2 SASEGT come from the germline V gene. In DNA form, the CDR3 reads TGTGCCAGCAGTGGTCCAGTCGGGGGGACCCAGTACTTC. This codes for CASSGPVGGTQYF.

The rearrangement joins TRBV6-5 to TRBJ1-1, with unresolved D. This CDR3 contains 11 residues. Germline lookup yields CDR1 MNHEY and CDR2 SVGAGI. Trimming left V 10 bases short and J 3 bases short, with 9 bases between. Written as DNA, the CDR3 is TGTGCCACCACCCGGGACACTGAAGCTTTCTTT. Translating it yields CATTRDTEAFF.

The chain couples TRBV6-1 to TRBJ2-1, with 12 bases identical to TRBD2. Germline lookup yields CDR1 MNHNS and CDR2 SASEGT. V shed 2 bases, J shed 2 bases, and the junction held 1 base outside the gene matches. The CDR3 consists of 16 residues. CDR3 sequence (DNA): TGTGCCAGCAGTGAAAGACTAGCGGGAGCCTACAATGAGCAGTTCTTC. It specifies CASSERLAGAYNEQFF.

The rearrangement uses TRBV6-4 and TRBJ2-1, with TRBD1 identical over 7 bases. Looked up from germline, CDR1 is MRHNA and CDR2 is SNTAGT. This CDR3 comprises 14 residues. V trimming: 0 bases; J trimming: 9 bases; junction bases outside the gene matches: 5. CDR3 residues: CASSDSNRDSEQFF. The CDR3 DNA follows: TGTGCCAGCAGTGACTCGAACAGGGACAGTGAGCAGTTCTTC.

The chain links TRBV7-2 to TRBJ1-3; 8 positions match TRBD1. V shed 6 bases, J shed 0 bases, and the junction held 1 base outside the gene matches. This CDR3 is 14 amino acids long. CDR1 and CDR2 (germline): SGHTA, FQGNSA. In DNA, the CDR3 is TGTGCCAGCAGAGGACAGGGCTCTGGAAACACCATATATTTT. Protein sequence: CASRGQGSGNTIYF.

This chain connects TRBV19 to TRBJ2-3, with D perhaps TRBD1 (6 bases). Germline CDR1 is LNHDA and CDR2 is SQIVND (reference sequence). Trimming removed 9 bases at V and 4 bases at J, with 11 bases between. The CDR3 has 12 amino acids. CDR3 sequence (DNA): TGTGCCAGCCAGACAGGTTCAGATACGCAGTATTTT. As protein: CASQTGSDTQYF.

This clone turned up a few times. V usage is TRBV5-6 and J usage is TRBJ1-2; 8 bases fit TRBD1. Germline trimming cut 5 bases from V and 8 bases from J; bases unmatched to any gene: 14. From germline, CDR1 is SGHDT and CDR2 YYEEEE. This CDR3 has 15 residues. The CDR3 loop is CASSLRVDRVKGYTF. CDR3 nucleotide sequence: TGTGCCAGCAGTTTGAGAGTGGACAGGGTTAAGGGCTACACCTTC.

The chain links TRBV7-9 to TRBJ2-1, with TRBD2 identical over 9 bases. Trimming cost V 1 base and J 9 bases; bases outside gene matches: 4. This CDR3 spans 14 amino acids. The V gene's germline CDR1 is SEHNR and CDR2 FQNEAQ (reference sequence). The DNA for the CDR3 is TGTGCCAGCAGCTTAGGAGGGACTAGCAGTGAGCAGTTCTTC. It translates to CASSLGGTSSEQFF.

The rearrangement uses TRBV6-1 and TRBJ2-7, with 7 nucleotides matching TRBD1. J gave up 1 base and V 4 bases, and 4 bases lay outside the gene matches. CDR1 MNHNS and CDR2 SASEGT come from the germline V gene. The CDR3 is 14 residues long. The CDR3 nucleotides read TGTGCCAGCAGTGGCCTGACAGGGTCCTACGAGCAGTACTTC. Residues: CASSGLTGSYEQYF.

This chain links TRBV12-5 with TRBJ2-7; 10 nucleotides align to TRBD1. The V gene's germline CDR1 is LGHNT and CDR2 FRNRAP. The CDR3 is made up of 16 amino acids. The ends lost 6 bases at V and 3 bases at J; junction bases unmatched: 11. This chain's CDR3 is CASGHTATGGRYEQYF. The DNA of the CDR3 is TGTGCTAGTGGCCATACCGCGACAGGGGGCCGCTACGAGCAGTACTTC.

CDR3 nucleotides: TGTGCCAGCACACCTTTTCCCTTAAGTAGCGTTCAGGCGGGTCTTACGCAGTATTTT. Its translation: CASTPFPLSSVQAGLTQYF. The chain has TRBV27 and TRBJ2-3, with D perhaps matching TRBD2 (5 bases). Deletions cut 7 bases from V and 8 bases from J, with 34 bases between. Looked up from germline, CDR1 is MNHEY and CDR2 is SMNVEV (reference sequence). CDR3 length: 19 residues.

The rearrangement links TRBV5-6 to TRBJ1-2, with 8 bases lining up with TRBD1. V gave up 4 bases and J gave up 3 bases; unmatched junction bases: 11. The length of the CDR3 is 16 residues. Germline V gives CDR1 SGHDT, CDR2 YYEEEE. The CDR3 DNA reads as TGTGCCAGCAGCGCGATTTGGGAACAGGGGGACTATGGCTACACCTTC. Its translation is CASSAIWEQGDYGYTF.

CDR3 in DNA: TGTGCCAGCAGACGGGGACTAGGGGGGGGGACCCAGTACTTC. It is translated as CASRRGLGGGTQYF. The chain joins TRBV6-5 to TRBJ2-5; 8 nucleotides align to TRBD2. The CDR3 runs 14 residues. Germline CDR1 is MNHEY and CDR2 is SVGAGI. The V gene end was trimmed by 6 bases and the J gene end by 7 bases; junction bases not matched to a gene: 10.

The rearrangement joins TRBV9 to TRBJ2-1; 10 nucleotides agree with TRBD2. Looked up from germline, CDR1 is SGDLS and CDR2 is YYNGEE. The CDR3 runs to 15 residues. V lost 0 bases to trimming and J lost 6 bases; unmatched junction nucleotides: 3. The CDR3 sequence is CASSVVQRGGNEQFF. The CDR3 coding sequence is TGTGCCAGCAGCGTAGTACAGCGGGGGGGCAATGAGCAGTTCTTC. Based on the CDR3 plus reference TRBV9 and TRBJ2-1, the full variable domain is DSGVTQTPKHLITATGQRVTLRCSPRSGDLSVYWYQQSLDQGLQFLIQYYNGEERAKGNILERFSAQQFPDLHSELNLSSLELGDSALYFCASSVVQRGGNEQFFGPGTRLTVL.

The chain employs TRBV27 and TRBJ2-1; D is possibly TRBD2 (5 bases). Deletions cut 5 bases from V and 0 bases from J, with 14 bases between. The germline CDR1 and CDR2 sequences are MNHEY and SMNVEV (reference sequence). The CDR3 is made up of 16 amino acids. CDR3 residues: CASSPAAQSSYNEQFF. The CDR3 DNA is TGTGCCAGCAGTCCAGCGGCACAGAGCTCCTACAATGAGCAGTTCTTC.

The V call is TRBV6-1, the J call TRBJ2-7; 12 bases are a match to TRBD2. The trim removed 4 bases at V and 1 base at J, leaving 11 bases unmatched. This CDR3 has 18 amino acids. From germline, CDR1 is MNHNS and CDR2 SASEGT. CDR3 nucleotides: TGTGCCAGCAGTGTACTAGCGGGGGGCGTCACAAAATCCTACGAGCAGTACTTC. Translated: CASSVLAGGVTKSYEQYF.

The V and J genes are TRBV7-9 and TRBJ2-5, with D possibly matching TRBD2 (7 bases). This CDR3 spans 15 amino acids. Germline CDR1 reads SEHNR; CDR2 reads FQNEAQ (reference sequence). The ends were cut back, 4 bases at V and 11 bases at J, with 23 bases in the middle. CDR3 amino acids: CASSSSGGKVFAQYF. The CDR3, as DNA: TGTGCCAGCAGCTCCTCGGGGGGCAAGGTGTTTGCTCAGTACTTC.

CDR3 amino acids: CASSSLGGAGSGTQYF. CDR3 coding DNA: TGTGCCAGCAGCTCCCTTGGCGGTGCAGGGTCGGGTACGCAGTATTTT. This chain uses TRBV7-3 with TRBJ2-3, with D possibly TRBD1 on 5 matching bases. The ends were cut back, 4 bases at V and 8 bases at J, with 22 bases in the middle. The CDR3 has 16 amino acids. The germline CDR1 and CDR2 sequences are SGHTA and FQGTGA.

The CDR3 sequence: CAWSTTTVSNYGYTF. In nucleotides, the CDR3 is TGTGCCTGGAGCACCACGACAGTTTCTAACTATGGCTACACCTTC. The chain is built from TRBV30 and TRBJ1-2; possibly TRBD1 for D (5 bases). Germline CDR1 GTSNPN, CDR2 SVGIG (reference sequence). This CDR3 has 15 amino acids. Trimming stripped 3 bases from V and 0 bases from J, with 14 bases between. The complete variable domain, with remaining parts taken from reference TRBV30 and TRBJ1-2, reads SQTIHQWPATLVQPVGSPLSLECTVEGTSNPNLYWYRQAAGRGLQLLFYSVGIGQISSEVPQNLSASRPQDRQFILSSKKLLLSDSGFYLCAWSTTTVSNYGYTFGSGTRLTVV.

The chain recombines TRBV5-1 with TRBJ1-2; D unresolved. V gave up 2 bases and J gave up 8 bases, with 13 bases separating them. The CDR3 totals 13 residues. The germline CDR1 and CDR2 sequences are SGHRS and YFSETQ. CDR3 bases: TGCGCCAGCAGCTTAGGATCGGGTCGAGGCTACACCTTC. Translation: CASSLGSGRGYTF.

The gene calls are TRBV19 and TRBJ1-1, with 9 bases that match TRBD1. Trimming removed 5 bases from V and 11 bases from J; junction bases left unmatched: 12. This CDR3 has 14 amino acids. The germline V gene encodes CDR1 LNHDA and CDR2 SQIVND (reference sequence). The CDR3 protein is CASSFTGGRIGAFF. Written as DNA, the CDR3 is TGTGCCAGTAGTTTCACAGGGGGCCGAATTGGGGCTTTCTTT.

The chain joins TRBV19 to TRBJ1-5; D unclear. The CDR3 has 15 residues. The V gene lost 7 bases and the J gene lost 3 bases, with 16 bases spanning the gap. Germline V CDR1 and CDR2: LNHDA, SQIVND (reference sequence). This CDR3 reads CASNSQISFNQPQHF. As DNA, the CDR3 is TGTGCCAGTAACTCACAGATTTCCTTCAATCAGCCCCAGCATTTT.